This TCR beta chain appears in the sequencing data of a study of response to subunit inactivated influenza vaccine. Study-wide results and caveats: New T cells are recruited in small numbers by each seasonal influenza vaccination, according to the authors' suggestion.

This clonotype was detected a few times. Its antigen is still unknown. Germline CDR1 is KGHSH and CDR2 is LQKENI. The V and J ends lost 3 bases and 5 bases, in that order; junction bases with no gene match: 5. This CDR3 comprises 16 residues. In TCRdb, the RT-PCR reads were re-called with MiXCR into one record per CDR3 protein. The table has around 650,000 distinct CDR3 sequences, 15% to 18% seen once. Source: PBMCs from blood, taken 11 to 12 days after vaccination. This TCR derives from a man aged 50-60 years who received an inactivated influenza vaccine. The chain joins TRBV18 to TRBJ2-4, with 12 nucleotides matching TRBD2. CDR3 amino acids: CASSPRTSGNENIQYF. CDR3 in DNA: TGTGCCAGCTCACCGCGGACTAGCGGGAACGAAAACATTCAGTACTTC.